Following are 9 T cell receptor beta chains from one sample sequenced in a study of blood T cell repertoires in COVID-19. Profiling relied on immunoSEQ multiplex PCR, and the TCRdb table lists in-frame clones only, not all of them. The sample includes some 240,000 clones, around 80% seen only once; the top ten take 1.2% to 1.5%. Sequences were obtained from peripheral blood. The source is a woman between 40 and 55 years old who had recovered from COVID-19.

The J gene is TRBJ1-1, the V gene TRBV14; possible D gene TRBD1, 5 bases. The V and J ends lost 0 bases and 2 bases respectively, with 16 bases between them. Germline V gives CDR1 SGHDN, CDR2 FVKESK. The CDR3 loop spans 17 amino acids. This CDR3 reads CASSQDSQAGPNTEAFF. In nucleotides, the CDR3 is TGTGCCAGCAGCCAAGATAGTCAGGCAGGGCCCAACACTGAAGCTTTCTTT.

The rearrangement joins TRBV28 to TRBJ2-7; TRBD1 aligns across 10 bases. After removal of 5 bases from V and 3 bases from J, the junction contained 7 bases not matched to a gene. The CDR3 extends over 15 amino acids. Germline-derived CDR1 and CDR2 are MDHEN and SYDVKM. The CDR3 spells CASSIRTGGIYEQYF. The CDR3, as DNA: TGTGCCAGCAGTATTAGGACAGGGGGGATCTACGAGCAGTACTTC.

This clone has only one observation. One end of the junction is discordant with germline, which a read error may explain. This rearrangement joins TRBV2 to TRBJ2-7; 9 bases align to TRBD2. The CDR3 runs 13 residues. Germline V lookup: CDR1 SNHLY, CDR2 FYNNEI. CDR3 DNA: TGTGCCAGCAGTGAAGAGAGTGCTAGCGGGGTAAGATTC. This gives the protein CASSEESASGVRF.

V gene TRBV11-3 combines with J gene TRBJ2-2, with 7 bases identical to TRBD1. Unmatched junction bases numbered 9, after V lost 6 bases and J lost 5 bases. The V gene's germline CDR1 is SGHNT and CDR2 YENEEA. This CDR3 contains 15 residues. The CDR3 region is CASSGGQRQTGELFF. CDR3 coding DNA: TGTGCCAGCAGTGGGGGACAGCGTCAGACCGGGGAGCTGTTTTTT.

This chain joins TRBV7-9 and TRBJ1-1; D unresolved. CDR1 SEHNR and CDR2 FQNEAQ come from the germline V gene (reference sequence). The germline V and J ends were trimmed by 3 bases and 5 bases, with 13 bases remaining between them. This CDR3 has 14 amino acids. This CDR3 is CASSFRGLLTEAFF. As DNA, the CDR3 is TGTGCCAGCAGCTTCCGAGGGCTATTAACTGAAGCTTTCTTT.

Ten or more counts support this clone. The J gene is TRBJ2-1, the V gene TRBV7-2; TRBD1 might be the D (5 bases). CDR3 length equals 13 residues. V was clipped by 5 bases and J by 7 bases, with 12 bases between them. Looked up from germline, CDR1 is SGHTA and CDR2 is FQGNSA. The CDR3 here is CASSQGLPNEQFF. CDR3 in DNA: TGTGCCAGCAGCCAGGGCTTGCCAAATGAGCAGTTCTTC. The whole variable domain, remainder taken from reference TRBV7-2 and TRBJ2-1, is GAGVSQSPSNKVTEKGKDVELRCDPISGHTALYWYRQSLGQGLEFLIYFQGNSAPDKSGLPSDRFSAERTGGSVSTLTIQRTQQEDSAVYLCASSQGLPNEQFFGPGTRLTVL.

V is TRBV5-1 and J is TRBJ2-7, with a weak D call TRBD1 (6 bases). Trimming stripped 4 bases from V and 4 bases from J, with 15 bases between. Germline-derived CDR1 and CDR2 are SGHRS and YFSETQ. The CDR3 sequence is 14 residues long. The CDR3: CASSLGAGNYEQYF. Here the CDR3 DNA reads TGCGCCAGCAGCCTGGGGGCAGGTAATTACGAGCAGTACTTC.

This clone was seen more than once but under ten times. The chain recombines TRBV5-1 with TRBJ2-1, with 14 bases identical to TRBD2. After removal of 1 base from V and 7 bases from J, the junction contained 10 bases not matched to a gene. Germline assignment: CDR1 SGHRS and CDR2 YFSETQ. There are 18 residues in the CDR3. The CDR3 reads CASSLLSLTSGGANEQFF. The CDR3 DNA follows: TGCGCCAGCAGCTTGTTATCTTTGACTAGCGGGGGGGCGAATGAGCAGTTCTTC.

This clone was picked up one time. CDR3 nucleotides: TGTGCCATCAGTTCCGGGACAGGCGGGTTCCTTAACTATGGCTACACCTTC. Translated: CAISSGTGGFLNYGYTF. The gene calls are TRBV10-3 and TRBJ1-2; 8 bases fit TRBD1. Germline values: CDR1 ENHRY, CDR2 SYGVKD. V shed 5 bases and J 1 base; nucleotides not matched to a gene: 12. The CDR3 has 17 amino acids.